These T cell receptor beta chains were read from a single sample in a study of T cells in Graves' hyperthyroidism and ophthalmopathy. MiXCR was run by TCRdb on the multiplex PCR reads, yielding one entry per CDR3 protein. Of roughly 280,000 distinct CDR3 sequences in the sample, approximately 15% are singletons; the top ten hold around 61%. The sample taken for sequencing was blood. These receptors were obtained from a woman aged 60-75 years with Graves' ophthalmopathy. Both conserved end residues are part of each CDR3. A D gene is named only where the DNA matches it firmly. Expanded clones get a size class; other rows say once, few or many, or leave the size out.

j_call cdr3_length d_call v_call clone_size cdr3_aa cdr3_nt
TRBJ2-3 19 TRBD2 TRBV3-1 many CASSQVGLAGGSRTDTQYF TGTGCCAGCAGCCAGGTGGGGCTAGCGGGAGGGTCACGCACAGATACGCAGTATTTT
TRBJ2-1 14 - TRBV12-3/TRBV12-4 few CASSRGSQANEQFF TGTGCCAGCAGCCGCGGCAGTCAGGCGAATGAGCAGTTCTTC
TRBJ1-2 15 - TRBV3-1 - CASSQAASDPVGYTF TGTGCCAGCAGCCAAGCCGCTTCTGACCCGGTTGGCTACACCTTC
TRBJ2-7 14 - TRBV7-2 - CASSLAGTTYEQYF TGTGCCAGCAGCTTAGCGGGGACAACCTACGAGCAGTACTTC
TRBJ2-1 14 TRBD2 TRBV6-1 many CASRRTSGNNEQFF TGTGCCAGCAGACGGACTAGCGGGAATAATGAGCAGTTCTTC
TRBJ1-5 15 - TRBV5-6 many CASSIGGISNQPQHF TGTGCCAGCAGCATAGGGGGAATTTCCAATCAGCCCCAGCATTTT
TRBJ2-1 15 TRBD2 TRBV28 many CASRDSSGAYNEQFF TGTGCCAGCCGAGACTCTAGCGGCGCCTACAATGAGCAGTTCTTC
TRBJ1-4 13 - TRBV5-1 many CASSFRGSEKLFF TGCGCCAGCAGCTTTAGAGGGAGTGAAAAACTGTTTTTT
TRBJ2-7 13 - TRBV5-4 - CASTWIGRHEQYF TGTGCCAGCACCTGGATCGGGCGGCACGAGCAGTACTTC
TRBJ2-7 14 TRBD2 TRBV6-2/TRBV6-3 many CASVSGGPSYEQYF TGTGCCAGCGTTAGCGGGGGCCCCTCCTACGAGCAGTACTTC
TRBJ1-1 15 TRBD1 TRBV27 many CASSSWTGESTEAFF TGTGCCAGCAGTTCCTGGACAGGGGAGAGCACTGAAGCTTTCTTT
TRBJ1-2 13 - TRBV5-1 few CASSLDGFDGYTF TGCGCCAGCAGCTTGGATGGATTCGATGGCTACACCTTC
TRBJ1-3 13 TRBD1 TRBV20-1 few CSAAQGFGNTIYF TGCAGTGCGGCACAGGGGTTTGGAAACACCATATATTTT
TRBJ2-1 13 - TRBV12-3/TRBV12-4 many CASSYQTLNEQFF TGTGCCAGCAGTTACCAGACACTGAATGAGCAGTTCTTC
TRBJ2-7 13 - TRBV27 - CASSFPGAYEQYF TGTGCCAGCAGTTTCCCAGGAGCCTACGAGCAGTACTTC
TRBJ2-7 13 - TRBV28 - CASTRDQLRGQYF TGTGCCAGCACCAGGGACCAATTACGAGGGCAGTACTTC
TRBJ1-5 15 - TRBV28 few CASSFLQGGNQPQHF TGTGCCAGCAGTTTTTTGCAGGGAGGGAATCAGCCCCAGCATTTT
TRBJ1-2 14 - TRBV5-1 many CASSFTGAGDGYTF TGCGCCAGCAGCTTTACGGGGGCAGGAGATGGCTACACCTTC
TRBJ1-1 14 - TRBV12-3/TRBV12-4 many CASSTDRLNTEAFF TGTGCCAGCAGTACTGACAGATTGAACACTGAAGCTTTCTTT
TRBJ2-7 15 - TRBV6-2/TRBV6-3 many CASSLWGIYSYEQYF TGTGCCAGCAGTCTTTGGGGAATTTACTCCTACGAGCAGTACTTC
TRBJ1-5 15 - TRBV7-2 - CASSFPGAGNQPQHF TGTGCCAGCAGCTTTCCGGGGGCTGGCAATCAGCCCCAGCATTTT
TRBJ2-7 14 TRBD1 TRBV18 few CASSQITGGNEQYF TGTGCCAGCTCGCAGATCACAGGGGGTAACGAGCAGTACTTC